The 18 T cell receptor beta chains given below trace back to one sample, sequenced in a study of blood T cell repertoires in COVID-19. Clones were read by immunoSEQ multiplex PCR, and TCRdb kept only the in-frame ones, dropping some. Of about 120,000 clones listed, roughly 85% are singletons. The specimen sequenced was peripheral blood. The origin of the receptors is a woman aged 60-70 years with COVID-19, enrolled during active disease.

This rearrangement joins TRBV30 to TRBJ2-7; D is undetermined. CDR3 size: 11 residues. Per the germline V gene, CDR1 is GTSNPN and CDR2 is SVGIG (reference sequence). Trimming cost V 2 bases and J 0 bases, with 2 bases left between them. CDR3 residues: CAWSYSYEQYF. CDR3 nucleotide sequence: TGTGCCTGGAGTTACTCCTACGAGCAGTACTTC.

This rearrangement joins TRBV18 to TRBJ2-7; perhaps TRBD2 as D (5 bases). Trimming removed 6 bases at V and 2 bases at J, with 14 bases between. The CDR3 is 14 amino acids. Per the germline V gene, CDR1 is KGHSH and CDR2 is LQKENI. The CDR3 DNA reads as TGTGCCAGCTCGCCTAGCACGCCCCCCTACGAGCAGTACTTC. As protein: CASSPSTPPYEQYF. Based on the CDR3 plus reference TRBV18 and TRBJ2-7, the full variable domain is NAGVMQNPRHLVRRRGQEARLRCSPMKGHSHVYWYRQLPEEGLKFMVYLQKENIIDESGMPKERFSAEFPKEGPSILRIQQVVRGDSAAYFCASSPSTPPYEQYFGPGTRLTVT.

This clone was recorded many times. The same CDR3 is also encoded by other DNA sequences in this sample. The CDR3 is CASSYTGDSPLHF. The CDR3 DNA reads TGTGCCAGCAGTTACACGGGTGATTCACCCCTCCACTTT. This sequence joins TRBV6-5 and TRBJ1-6; no reliable D call. Germline V CDR1 and CDR2: MNHEY, SVGAGI. CDR3 size: 13 residues. The ends were cut back, 2 bases at V and 8 bases at J, with 7 bases in the middle.

This clone has a handful of counts. The chain has TRBV18 and TRBJ1-3; D ambiguous. Germline-derived CDR1 and CDR2 are KGHSH and LQKENI. CDR3 length: 13 residues. Between the trimmed V and J ends, which lost 2 bases and 5 bases, there was a span of 7 bases. The CDR3 sequence is CASSPEPRNTIYF. CDR3 nucleotides: TGTGCCAGCTCACCAGAGCCGCGAAACACCATATATTTT.

The chain combines TRBV30 with TRBJ1-3, with D uncertain. Germline V gene sequence: CDR1 GTSNPN, CDR2 SVGIG (reference sequence). V was clipped by 5 bases and J by 7 bases, with 15 bases between them. This CDR3 is 13 amino acids long. The CDR3 region is CAWRPGSRNTIYF. For the CDR3, the DNA is TGTGCCTGGCGGCCCGGGAGTAGGAACACCATATATTTT. The variable domain in full, completed from reference TRBV30 and TRBJ1-3, reads SQTIHQWPATLVQPVGSPLSLECTVEGTSNPNLYWYRQAAGRGLQLLFYSVGIGQISSEVPQNLSASRPQDRQFILSSKKLLLSDSGFYLCAWRPGSRNTIYFGEGSWLTVV.

The chain joins TRBV6-6 to TRBJ2-1; no clear D. The CDR3 has 13 residues. Germline CDR1 and CDR2: MNHNY and SVGAGI (reference sequence). V gave up 7 bases and J gave up 0 bases, with 7 bases separating them. CDR3 nucleotide sequence: TGTGCCAGCAAACGCAGCTCCTACAATGAGCAGTTCTTC. Its translation: CASKRSSYNEQFF.

The gene calls are TRBV11-2 and TRBJ1-2, with 8 bases aligning to TRBD1. J was trimmed by 8 bases and V by 3 bases; bases with no gene match: 8. There are 14 residues in the CDR3. CDR1 SGHAT and CDR2 FQNNGV come from the germline V gene. CDR3 loop: CASSFAGTGVGYTF. The CDR3 DNA follows: TGTGCCAGCAGCTTCGCCGGGACAGGAGTCGGCTACACCTTC.

In this sample, this clone turned up a few times. This chain uses TRBV6-5 with TRBJ1-2; TRBD1 matches at 7 bases. This CDR3 has 14 amino acids. The germline CDR1 and CDR2 sequences are MNHEY and SVGAGI. The trim removed 6 bases at V and 10 bases at J, leaving 14 bases unmatched. The CDR3 is CASSRSPITGDYTF. The CDR3 region has the DNA TGTGCCAGCAGCAGATCCCCTATTACAGGGGACTACACCTTC.

This clone was observed a handful of times. The chain uses TRBV7-9 and TRBJ1-1, with D perhaps TRBD1 (5 bases). The V gene lost 7 bases and the J gene lost 6 bases, with 18 bases spanning the gap. Per germline, CDR1 SEHNR and CDR2 FQNEAQ (reference sequence). The CDR3 consists of 14 residues. In DNA, the CDR3 is TGTGCCAGCACCATCAGTCTGGGGGAGGCTGAAGCTTTCTTT. It codes for CASTISLGEAEAFF.

This chain joins TRBV7-3 and TRBJ2-5; 10 bases agree with TRBD2. The CDR3 has 15 residues. Germline V gives CDR1 SGHTA, CDR2 FQGTGA. The V and J ends lost 5 bases and 2 bases, in that order; junction bases with no gene match: 5. The CDR3 reads CASSPQAGGQETQYF. The CDR3 DNA is TGTGCCAGCAGCCCACAAGCGGGGGGGCAAGAGACCCAGTACTTC.

The J gene is TRBJ2-5, the V gene TRBV4-1, with 7 bases aligning to TRBD1. Germline assignment: CDR1 MGHRA and CDR2 YSYEKL. V lost 0 bases to trimming and J lost 5 bases; unmatched junction nucleotides: 9. The CDR3 totals 16 residues. The CDR3 DNA reads TGCGCCAGCAGCCAAGAAGGGGGCGGGTCTTTGGAGACCCAGTACTTC. The encoded protein is CASSQEGGGSLETQYF.

The chain links TRBV6-5 to TRBJ1-2; D is undetermined. Trimming cost V 8 bases and J 0 bases, with 10 bases left between them. From germline, CDR1 is MNHEY and CDR2 SVGAGI. This CDR3 contains 13 residues. For the CDR3, the DNA is TGTGCCAGCCGGCAGGTTTCTAACTATGGCTACACCTTC. Residues: CASRQVSNYGYTF.

This chain joins TRBV7-9 and TRBJ2-7; 9 bases map to TRBD1. CDR1 and CDR2 from the germline V gene are SEHNR and FQNEAQ (reference sequence). The V gene end was trimmed by 3 bases and the J gene end by 4 bases; junction bases not matched to a gene: 16. The CDR3 extends over 18 amino acids. The CDR3 spells CASSLVRGQGNSVYEQYF. CDR3 sequence (DNA): TGTGCCAGCAGCTTGGTCCGGGGACAGGGAAACTCCGTGTACGAGCAGTACTTC.

The chain carries TRBV11-2 and TRBJ1-5; D unclear. Trimming removed 0 bases from V and 9 bases from J, with 9 bases in between. CDR3 length: 13 residues. CDR1 and CDR2 (germline): SGHAT, FQNNGV. CDR3 sequence reads: CASSLDPTGPQHF. CDR3 coding DNA: TGTGCCAGCAGCTTAGACCCCACGGGGCCCCAGCATTTT.

The chain combines TRBV7-9 with TRBJ2-5; a possible D gene is TRBD2 (6 bases). V lost 5 bases and J 4 bases, leaving 11 bases between the germline ends. CDR1 and CDR2 (germline): SEHNR, FQNEAQ (reference sequence). This CDR3 comprises 13 residues. CDR3: CASSIRRGETQYF. As DNA, the CDR3 is TGTGCCAGCAGCATCAGGAGGGGAGAGACCCAGTACTTC. Full variable domain (remainder filled in from reference TRBV7-9 and TRBJ2-5): DTGVSQNPRHKITKRGQNVTFRCDPISEHNRLYWYRQTLGQGPEFLTYFQNEAQLEKSRLLSDRFSAERPKGSFSTLEIQRTEQGDSAMYLCASSIRRGETQYFGPGTRLLVL.

The chain recombines TRBV7-9 with TRBJ2-7; D not resolved. With 5 bases removed from V and 3 bases from J, the gap between germline ends came to 11 bases. CDR1 is SEHNR, CDR2 FQNEAQ, per germline (reference sequence). This CDR3 comprises 13 residues. The CDR3, as DNA: TGTGCCAGCAGCCCCGAGTCTAACTACGAGCAGTACTTC. Translating it yields CASSPESNYEQYF.

V usage is TRBV30 and J usage is TRBJ1-6; D perhaps matches TRBD1 (5 bases). Germline-derived CDR1 and CDR2 are GTSNPN and SVGIG (reference sequence). The CDR3 runs 13 residues. Deletions cut 4 bases from V and 8 bases from J, with 12 bases between. CDR3 amino acids: CAWNPGFDSPLHF. CDR3 bases: TGTGCCTGGAACCCAGGGTTCGATTCACCCCTCCACTTT. The full variable domain, completed using reference TRBV30 and TRBJ1-6, is SQTIHQWPATLVQPVGSPLSLECTVEGTSNPNLYWYRQAAGRGLQLLFYSVGIGQISSEVPQNLSASRPQDRQFILSSKKLLLSDSGFYLCAWNPGFDSPLHFGNGTRLTVT.

This clone was seen just once. V is TRBV27 and J is TRBJ2-3, with 8 bases aligning to TRBD2. The V gene end was trimmed by 6 bases and the J gene end by 4 bases; junction bases not matched to a gene: 12. The CDR3 contains 16 residues. In germline, CDR1 is MNHEY, CDR2 SMNVEV (reference sequence). CDR3 in amino acids: CASSYPGGMIADTQYF. CDR3 coding DNA: TGTGCCAGCAGCTACCCGGGGGGGATGATAGCAGATACGCAGTATTTT.